The 32 T cell receptor beta chains below all came from one sample that was sequenced in a study of cytomegalovirus exposure and HLA in healthy donors. Primers included in the PCR were 60 Vbeta and 13 Jbeta primers. The data were produced by immunoSEQ multiplex PCR, yet TCRdb's version contains in-frame clones alone and is incomplete. This sample yields some 120,000 clones, of which about 72% are seen a single time; roughly 1.6% belongs to the top ten. The sequenced sample was PBMCs. Receptors originate from a man aged 25-40 years in good health and CMV-seropositive.

The V and J genes are TRBV7-2 and TRBJ2-3, with 15 positions matching TRBD2. Germline CDR1 is SGHTA and CDR2 is FQGNSA. V shed 3 bases, J shed 6 bases, and the junction held 10 bases outside the gene matches. CDR3 length equals 18 residues. CDR3 protein: CASSLPYGLAGGPDTQYF. As DNA, the CDR3 is TGTGCCAGCAGCTTGCCCTACGGACTAGCGGGAGGGCCGGATACGCAGTATTTT.

The rearrangement links TRBV5-4 to TRBJ2-3; TRBD2 matches 11 bases. The trim removed 5 bases at V and 1 base at J, leaving 0 bases unmatched. The CDR3 covers 14 residues. Germline V gene sequence: CDR1 SGHNT, CDR2 YYREEE (reference sequence). The CDR3 region is CASRLAGGTDTQYF. In DNA, the CDR3 is TGTGCCAGCAGACTAGCGGGAGGCACAGATACGCAGTATTTT.

The sample holds many counts of this clone. The chain has TRBV6-5 and TRBJ1-2, with D maybe TRBD1 (5 bases). This CDR3 is 12 amino acids long. V was clipped by 8 bases and J by 0 bases, with 7 bases between them. Germline values: CDR1 MNHEY, CDR2 SVGAGI. The CDR3: CASGTANYGYTF. CDR3 sequence (DNA): TGTGCCAGCGGGACTGCTAACTATGGCTACACCTTC.

CDR3 in amino acids: CASSIGGGLNQPQHF. In DNA form, the CDR3 reads TGTGCCAGTAGTATCGGGGGTGGGTTGAATCAGCCCCAGCATTTT. The rearrangement uses TRBV19 and TRBJ1-5; TRBD1 might be the D (5 bases). The V end lost 3 bases, the J end lost 4 bases, and 13 bases lay between the germline ends. This CDR3 region has 15 residues. Per germline, CDR1 LNHDA and CDR2 SQIVND (reference sequence).

The chain recombines TRBV9 with TRBJ2-5, with 8 nucleotides matching TRBD2. Unmatched junction bases numbered 7, after V lost 4 bases and J lost 5 bases. The CDR3 sequence is 14 residues long. Germline CDR1 reads SGDLS; CDR2 reads YYNGEE. CDR3 protein: CASSPGTSQETQYF. As DNA, the CDR3 is TGTGCCAGCAGCCCTGGGACTAGTCAGGAGACCCAGTACTTC. Together with reference TRBV9 and TRBJ2-5, the CDR3 gives the full variable domain: DSGVTQTPKHLITATGQRVTLRCSPRSGDLSVYWYQQSLDQGLQFLIQYYNGEERAKGNILERFSAQQFPDLHSELNLSSLELGDSALYFCASSPGTSQETQYFGPGTRLLVL.

The CDR3 sequence: CASSHPGRNTEAFF. The CDR3 DNA follows: TGTGCCAGCTCACATCCAGGGCGGAACACTGAAGCTTTCTTT. The rearrangement joins TRBV18 to TRBJ1-1; perhaps TRBD1 as D (5 bases). The CDR3 covers 14 residues. Per germline, CDR1 KGHSH and CDR2 LQKENI. V was cut by 4 bases and J by 1 base, with 10 bases left in between.

J is TRBJ2-7 and V is TRBV5-1, with a weak D call TRBD2 (6 bases). Trimming cost V 0 bases and J 3 bases, with 16 bases left between them. Germline CDR1 and CDR2: SGHRS and YFSETQ. The CDR3 is 16 residues long. In DNA, the CDR3 is TGCGCCAGCAGCTTGGGCCTTGGGGCGGGAAACTACGAGCAGTACTTC. Translation: CASSLGLGAGNYEQYF. Drawing the rest from reference TRBV5-1 and TRBJ2-7, the complete variable domain is KAGVTQTPRYLIKTRGQQVTLSCSPISGHRSVSWYQQTPGQGLQFLFEYFSETQRNKGNFPGRFSGRQFSNSRSEMNVSTLELGDSALYLCASSLGLGAGNYEQYFGPGTRLTVT.

This clone was observed a handful of times. The chain employs TRBV5-4 and TRBJ2-2, with D possibly matching TRBD1 (5 bases). V was clipped by 7 bases and J by 7 bases, with 14 bases between them. Germline CDR1 reads SGHNT; CDR2 reads YYREEE (reference sequence). The CDR3 is made up of 13 amino acids. CDR3: CASGWQGSGELFF. CDR3 nucleotides: TGTGCCAGCGGGTGGCAGGGTAGCGGGGAGCTGTTTTTT.

The V gene is TRBV11-1, the J gene TRBJ2-2, with D possibly being TRBD1 (6 bases). Germline CDR1 and CDR2: SGHAT and FQDESV (reference sequence). The CDR3 loop spans 16 amino acids. V dropped 7 bases and J dropped 8 bases, with 23 bases sitting between them. The CDR3 coding sequence is TGTGCCAGCACCCGATTGGGACACACGACCGGGGGGGAGCTGTTTTTT. This gives the protein CASTRLGHTTGGELFF.

The V and J genes are TRBV2 and TRBJ2-4, with 7 bases lining up with TRBD1. CDR3 length: 12 amino acids. V dropped 3 bases and J dropped 10; count of bases not matched to a gene: 3. Looked up from germline, CDR1 is SNHLY and CDR2 is FYNNEI. CDR3 nucleotide sequence: TGTGCCAGCAGTGAGGGACAGCTGATTCAGTACTTC. Protein sequence: CASSEGQLIQYF.

The rearrangement links TRBV7-2 to TRBJ2-7; 10 positions match TRBD2. The V gene's germline CDR1 is SGHTA and CDR2 FQGNSA. CDR3 length equals 15 residues. V gave up 5 bases and J gave up 3 bases; unmatched junction bases: 7. CDR3: CASSLRTSGYYEQYF. CDR3 in DNA: TGTGCCAGCAGCCTCCGGACTAGCGGATACTACGAGCAGTACTTC.

The chain is built from TRBV4-1 and TRBJ2-1; 8 bases map to TRBD1. The CDR3 sequence is 14 residues long. CDR1 and CDR2 (germline): MGHRA, YSYEKL. V was pared by 3 bases and J by 10 bases, with 8 bases of the junction left unmatched. CDR3 protein: CASSHTPAGGEQFF. The CDR3 DNA follows: TGCGCCAGCAGCCATACCCCGGCAGGGGGCGAGCAGTTCTTC.

V and J are TRBV7-8 and TRBJ2-6; 7 bases match TRBD1. Germline CDR1 SGHVS, CDR2 FQNEAQ. The CDR3 is 14 residues long. The V gene end was trimmed by 6 bases and the J gene end by 9 bases; junction bases not matched to a gene: 8. The CDR3 loop reads CASSNIRDSNVLTF. CDR3 in DNA: TGTGCCAGCAGTAATATCCGGGACAGCAACGTCCTGACTTTC.

This chain uses TRBV28 with TRBJ2-7, with TRBD2 as a possible D gene (6 bases). Germline V gene sequence: CDR1 MDHEN, CDR2 SYDVKM. There are 13 residues in the CDR3. Trimming pared 5 bases from V and 1 base from J, leaving 9 bases between. The chain's CDR3 is CASSRGSSYEQYF. CDR3 DNA sequence: TGTGCCAGCAGTCGGGGGTCTTCCTACGAGCAGTACTTC.

The gene calls are TRBV7-9 and TRBJ2-7; D is undetermined. V lost 3 bases and J lost 4, with 4 bases in between. From germline, CDR1 is SEHNR and CDR2 FQNEAQ (reference sequence). The CDR3 runs 11 residues. CDR3 protein: CASSFSYEQYF. The CDR3 DNA follows: TGTGCCAGCAGCTTCTCGTACGAGCAGTACTTC. The entire variable domain, with the rest obtained from reference TRBV7-9 and TRBJ2-7, is as follows: DTGVSQNPRHKITKRGQNVTFRCDPISEHNRLYWYRQTLGQGPEFLTYFQNEAQLEKSRLLSDRFSAERPKGSFSTLEIQRTEQGDSAMYLCASSFSYEQYFGPGTRLTVT.

The CDR3 loop is CASSQLEIDYEQYF. Here the CDR3 DNA reads TGTGCCAGCAGCCAATTGGAGATTGATTACGAGCAGTACTTC. The V gene is TRBV14, the J gene TRBJ2-7; no definite D call. Germline V CDR1 and CDR2: SGHDN, FVKESK. Trimming took off 2 bases at V and 4 bases at J, with 12 bases between the two ends. This CDR3 contains 14 residues. The full variable domain, with the rest looked up from reference TRBV14 and TRBJ2-7, is EAGVTQFPSHSVIEKGQTVTLRCDPISGHDNLYWYRRVMGKEIKFLLHFVKESKQDESGMPNNRFLAERTGGTYSTLKVQPAELEDSGVYFCASSQLEIDYEQYFGPGTRLTVT.

The chain joins TRBV7-2 to TRBJ2-5, with a possible D match to TRBD1 (7 bases). Trimming cost V 1 base and J 1 base, with 13 bases left between them. This CDR3 has 16 residues. Germline CDR1 SGHTA, CDR2 FQGNSA. CDR3 nucleotide sequence: TGTGCCAGCAGCTTAGTAAGGCAGGGGGGCCAAGAGACCCAGTACTTC. This translates into CASSLVRQGGQETQYF. Full variable domain (remainder filled in from reference TRBV7-2 and TRBJ2-5): GAGVSQSPSNKVTEKGKDVELRCDPISGHTALYWYRQSLGQGLEFLIYFQGNSAPDKSGLPSDRFSAERTGGSVSTLTIQRTQQEDSAVYLCASSLVRQGGQETQYFGPGTRLLVL.

V usage is TRBV7-6 and J usage is TRBJ2-5; maybe TRBD2 (6 bases). The ends were cut back, 4 bases at V and 3 bases at J, with 18 bases in the middle. The CDR3 covers 16 residues. CDR1 and CDR2 (germline): SGHVS, FNYEAQ. The CDR3 coding sequence is TGTGCCAGCAGCTCCCCGGGGGTGGGGTTGAAAGAGACCCAGTACTTC. It specifies CASSSPGVGLKETQYF.

This clone was found a few times. At one end the junction does not follow the germline gene, possibly because of a read error. The chain links TRBV2 to TRBJ1-1; 7 bases agree with TRBD1. CDR3 size: 14 residues. CDR1 is SNHLY and CDR2 is FYNNEI in the germline V gene. The CDR3, as DNA: TGCCTCACATCTCGACAGGGTATGAACACTGAAGCTTTCTTT. This codes for CLTSRQGMNTEAFF. Looking up the rest from reference TRBV2 and TRBJ1-1 gives the full variable domain: EPEVTQTPSHQVTQMGQEVILRCVPISNHLYFYWYRQILGQKVEFLVSFYNNEISEKSEIFDDQFSVERPDGSNFTLKIRSTKLEDSAMYFCLTSRQGMNTEAFFGQGTRLTVV.

This clone was counted only a few times. The chain carries TRBV9 and TRBJ2-3; 12 bases are shared with TRBD2. The CDR3 spans 18 residues. CDR1 is SGDLS and CDR2 is YYNGEE in the germline V gene. V dropped 4 bases and J dropped 5; count of bases not matched to a gene: 14. Here the CDR3 DNA reads TGTGCCAGCAGCAAGAAAGGACTAGCGGGACCCGCGGGAGATACGCAGTATTTT. This codes for CASSKKGLAGPAGDTQYF.

The chain has TRBV18 and TRBJ2-7, with 9 bases fitting TRBD2. The CDR3 has 15 amino acids. CDR1 is KGHSH, CDR2 LQKENI, per germline. V gave up 2 bases and J gave up 5 bases; unmatched junction bases: 7. This CDR3 reads CASSPDSGSLHEQYF. For the CDR3, the DNA is TGTGCCAGCTCACCAGATAGCGGGAGCTTACACGAGCAGTACTTC. Full variable domain (outside the CDR3, taken from reference TRBV18 and TRBJ2-7): NAGVMQNPRHLVRRRGQEARLRCSPMKGHSHVYWYRQLPEEGLKFMVYLQKENIIDESGMPKERFSAEFPKEGPSILRIQQVVRGDSAAYFCASSPDSGSLHEQYFGPGTRLTVT.

The chain links TRBV11-1 to TRBJ1-2, with a weak D call TRBD1 (5 bases). CDR1 is SGHAT, CDR2 FQDESV, per germline (reference sequence). V lost 5 bases and J lost 2, with 18 bases in between. This CDR3 spans 16 amino acids. In DNA, the CDR3 is TGTGCCAGCAGCCACCGACAGATGGGATCGAACTATGGCTACACCTTC. It encodes CASSHRQMGSNYGYTF.

V usage is TRBV7-9 and J usage is TRBJ2-1; 8 positions agree with TRBD2. Germline loops: CDR1 SEHNR, CDR2 FQNEAQ (reference sequence). This CDR3 contains 15 residues. After removal of 2 bases from V and 8 bases from J, the junction contained 8 bases not matched to a gene. The CDR3 sequence is CASSLPTGGVDEQFF. The DNA for the CDR3 is TGTGCCAGCAGCTTACCCACGGGAGGGGTGGATGAGCAGTTCTTC.

In this sample, this clone turned up a few times. The J gene is TRBJ2-7, the V gene TRBV10-1, with TRBD2 matching over 8 bases. This CDR3 spans 14 amino acids. V trimming: 6 bases; J trimming: 3 bases; junction bases outside the gene matches: 7. Germline CDR1 reads WNHNN; CDR2 reads SYGVQD (reference sequence). The CDR3 DNA reads TGCGCCAGCAGCGGGGGACTAGGAGACTACGAGCAGTACTTC. This encodes CASSGGLGDYEQYF.

J is TRBJ1-1 and V is TRBV7-3; TRBD1 agrees at 11 bases. Germline-derived CDR1 and CDR2 are SGHTA and FQGTGA. The CDR3 runs to 13 residues. V lost 8 bases and J lost 5; bases outside the gene matches: 4. The DNA of the CDR3 is TGTGCCAGCCGGGGGACAGGGGGAACTGAAGCTTTCTTT. This gives the protein CASRGTGGTEAFF.

The chain carries TRBV6-1 and TRBJ2-7, with 8 bases fitting TRBD2. The J segment lost 7 bases and the V segment lost 2 bases, leaving 10 bases of the junction unmatched. The germline gives CDR1 MNHNS, CDR2 SASEGT. The CDR3 runs to 15 residues. The DNA of the CDR3 is TGTGCCAGCAGTGAATGGTTAGCGGGACCGGAAGAGCAGTACTTC. It is translated as CASSEWLAGPEEQYF.

The chain links TRBV27 to TRBJ2-7; 9 bases map to TRBD1. Unmatched junction bases numbered 6, after V lost 3 bases and J lost 0 bases. The CDR3 consists of 16 residues. Germline assignment: CDR1 MNHEY and CDR2 SMNVEV (reference sequence). The CDR3 loop is CASSFIPGQGSYEQYF. Here the CDR3 DNA reads TGTGCCAGCAGTTTCATACCGGGACAGGGCTCCTACGAGCAGTACTTC.

This clone was picked up a small number of times. The rearrangement links TRBV7-3 to TRBJ2-1; tentatively, D is TRBD2 (5 bases). V was trimmed by 8 bases and J by 8 bases, leaving 16 bases between them. CDR1 and CDR2 (germline): SGHTA, FQGTGA. The CDR3 covers 13 residues. The DNA for the CDR3 is TGTGCCAGCCTAGGCGACGGGGAGTATGAGCAGTTCTTC. Residues: CASLGDGEYEQFF.

The chain links TRBV9 to TRBJ1-6, with D tentatively TRBD1 (5 bases). Trimming shortened V by 2 bases and J by 8 bases, and 11 bases separated the two germline ends. CDR3 length: 14 residues. CDR1 and CDR2 (germline): SGDLS, YYNGEE. DNA for the CDR3: TGTGCCAGCAGCGTGATGACAGAGGATTCACCCCTCCACTTT. Its translation is CASSVMTEDSPLHF.

This clone has only a few counts. This chain links TRBV15 with TRBJ2-2; 8 nucleotides match TRBD1. Trimming cost V 2 bases and J 1 base; bases outside gene matches: 6. Germline V gene lookup returns CDR1 LNHNV and CDR2 YYDKDF (reference sequence). CDR3 length equals 17 residues. The CDR3, as DNA: TGTGCCACCAGCAGAATGCGGACAGGGCTGAACACCGGGGAGCTGTTTTTT. This sequence encodes CATSRMRTGLNTGELFF.

The chain is built from TRBV7-2 and TRBJ2-7; 9 bases map to TRBD1. This CDR3 contains 16 residues. The germline V gene encodes CDR1 SGHTA and CDR2 FQGNSA. Trimming took 3 bases from V and 4 from J; bases not matched to a gene: 10. For the CDR3, the DNA is TGTGCCAGCAGCTTCAAACCCCGGGACAGGGTTTACGAGCAGTACTTC. It is translated as CASSFKPRDRVYEQYF.

The chain employs TRBV2 and TRBJ2-1; D gene ambiguous. CDR1 is SNHLY and CDR2 is FYNNEI in the germline V gene. V was pared by 4 bases and J by 10 bases, with 11 bases between. This CDR3 is 12 amino acids long. The CDR3 region has the DNA TGTGCCAGCAGTGCCGGGTCCTGGGAGCAGTTCTTC. Its protein is CASSAGSWEQFF.